Listed below are T cell receptor beta chains from one sample, sequenced in a study of identical twins. TCRdb re-called the 5' RACE reads with MiXCR, one entry per CDR3 protein. This sample has some 440,000 distinct CDR3 sequences; approximately 25% occur once, and the top ten carry 2.9%. This sample was also put to use in a study of T cells expressing NK-cell markers.

The sample comprised CD4+ T cells sorted from blood. These receptors originate from a woman aged 18 to 35 in good health. Each CDR3 is given with its conserved first and last residue. The order of the fields is V gene, D gene, J gene, clone size, CDR3 protein, CDR3 DNA. The D gene is left open where the match is weak. The size field is filled for only some rows; it gives once, few, many or a size class.

>TRBV12-3/TRBV12-4|.|TRBJ2-3|few
CASSRQFTDTQYF
TGTGCCAGCAGTAGACAGTTTACAGATACGCAGTATTTT
>TRBV9|.|TRBJ2-1|.
CASSATGLSYNEQFF
TGTGCCAGCAGCGCTACGGGACTGTCCTACAATGAGCAGTTCTTC
>TRBV12-3/TRBV12-4|TRBD1|TRBJ2-3|few
CASTRQGATADTQYF
TGTGCCAGCACCCGACAGGGGGCGACGGCAGATACGCAGTATTTT
>TRBV24-1|TRBD2|TRBJ2-3|few
CATSDPTSGTDTQYF
TGTGCCACCAGTGACCCGACTAGCGGCACAGATACGCAGTATTTT
>TRBV12-3/TRBV12-4|.|TRBJ2-1|few
CASVGQGLPSDEQFF
TGTGCCAGCGTGGGGCAGGGGTTACCCTCCGATGAGCAGTTCTTC
>TRBV10-3|TRBD2|TRBJ2-1|few
CAISEPGTSVNEQFF
TGTGCCATCAGTGAGCCCGGGACTAGCGTAAATGAGCAGTTCTTC
>TRBV5-1|TRBD1|TRBJ1-1|many
CASSEGQVEAFF
TGCGCCAGCTCCGAAGGACAGGTAGAGGCTTTCTTT
>TRBV5-1|TRBD2|TRBJ2-3|few
CASSLGVAGRMDTQYF
TGCGCCAGCAGCTTGGGGGTAGCGGGTCGCATGGATACGCAGTATTTT
>TRBV7-2|.|TRBJ1-1|few
CASSLFDGGEAFF
TGTGCCAGCAGCTTATTTGATGGGGGTGAAGCTTTCTTT
>TRBV19|.|TRBJ1-1|.
CASSIVAGRGKTEAFF
TGTGCCAGTAGTATAGTCGCGGGCAGGGGCAAAACTGAAGCTTTCTTT
>TRBV12-3/TRBV12-4|TRBD2|TRBJ2-1|few
CASSLAGGHEQFF
TGTGCCAGCAGCCTAGCGGGAGGTCATGAGCAGTTCTTC
>TRBV12-3/TRBV12-4|.|TRBJ1-6|few
CASSLSYNSPLHF
TGTGCCAGCAGTTTAAGCTATAATTCACCCCTCCACTTT
>TRBV7-6|TRBD2|TRBJ2-3|.
CASSLAAASGTDTQYF
TGTGCCAGCAGCTTAGCGGCGGCTAGCGGAACAGATACGCAGTATTTT
>TRBV6-2/TRBV6-3|TRBD2|TRBJ2-1|.
CASFGRVDEQFF
TGTGCCAGTTTCGGGAGGGTCGATGAGCAGTTCTTC
>TRBV19|.|TRBJ2-3|few
CASSGSSSLSTDTQYF
TGTGCCAGTAGTGGTTCAAGCAGCCTCAGCACAGATACGCAGTATTTT
>TRBV12-3/TRBV12-4|.|TRBJ1-3|few
CASSLRSTIYF
TGTGCCAGCAGTTTACGTAGCACCATATATTTT
>TRBV30|.|TRBJ2-7|.
CAWSRDIASEQYF
TGTGCCTGGAGCCGTGACATAGCGTCCGAGCAGTACTTC
>TRBV5-1|TRBD1|TRBJ1-6|few
CASSHTGGGSYNSPLHF
TGCGCCAGCAGTCACACAGGGGGAGGCTCCTATAATTCACCCCTCCACTTT
>TRBV20-1|TRBD1|TRBJ2-7|few
CSASRMGQGYEQYF
TGCAGTGCTAGTCGGATGGGACAGGGCTACGAGCAGTACTTC
>TRBV11-1|.|TRBJ2-6|many
CASSSRFSGANVLTF
TGTGCCAGCAGCTCCCGTTTCTCTGGGGCCAACGTCCTGACTTTC
>TRBV4-3|.|TRBJ1-1|.
CASSPDFKDTEAFF
TGCGCCAGCAGCCCGGACTTTAAGGACACTGAAGCTTTCTTT
>TRBV12-3/TRBV12-4|.|TRBJ2-1|.
CASSSHESYNEQFF
TGTGCCAGCAGCAGCCACGAGTCCTACAATGAGCAGTTCTTC
>TRBV20-1|TRBD2|TRBJ2-1|.
CSAYSLAGGFSYNEHFF
TGCAGTGCTTACTCACTAGCGGGGGGTTTCTCCTACAATGAGCATTTCTTC
>TRBV20-1|.|TRBJ2-7|.
CSARKLAMYEQYF
TGCAGTGCTAGAAAGCTAGCGATGTACGAGCAGTACTTC
>TRBV11-2|TRBD2|TRBJ2-3|.
CASWGAGVADTQYF
TGTGCCAGCTGGGGAGCGGGAGTGGCAGATACGCAGTATTTT
>TRBV9|.|TRBJ2-5|.
CASSAWDTPWETQYF
TGTGCCAGCAGCGCCTGGGACACCCCTTGGGAGACCCAGTACTTC
>TRBV20-1|.|TRBJ1-5|.
CSAPGGGPGQPQHF
TGCAGTGCTCCTGGAGGGGGGCCTGGGCAGCCCCAGCATTTT
>TRBV5-1|TRBD1|TRBJ1-1|many
CASSLQGDTEAFF
TGTGCCAGCAGCTTACAGGGGGACACTGAAGCTTTCTTT
>TRBV6-2/TRBV6-3|TRBD2|TRBJ2-2|.
CASRTTSGGELFF
TGTGCCAGCAGGACCACTAGCGGTGGGGAGCTGTTTTTT
>TRBV21-1|.|TRBJ2-1|.
CATPPGGPQNEQFF
TGTGCCACCCCCCCGGGAGGGCCGCAGAATGAGCAGTTCTTC
>TRBV29-1|TRBD2|TRBJ2-7|.
CSVAPLAGGNEQYF
TGCAGCGTGGCCCCCCTAGCGGGAGGCAACGAGCAGTACTTC
>TRBV20-1|TRBD1|TRBJ1-1|.
CSALTGGTEAFF
TGCAGTGCTTTAACAGGGGGCACTGAAGCTTTCTTT
>TRBV20-1|.|TRBJ1-6|few
CSARRGNSPLHF
TGCAGTGCCCGACGGGGGAATTCACCCCTCCACTTT
>TRBV3-1|TRBD2|TRBJ2-7|few
CASSQVSLAGSYEQYF
TGTGCCAGCAGCCAAGTAAGCCTAGCGGGCTCCTACGAGCAGTACTTC
>TRBV20-1|TRBD2|TRBJ2-7|few
CSARVLLATSGSSRYEQYF
TGCAGTGCTAGAGTCCTGCTAGCGACTAGCGGGAGTTCCCGGTACGAGCAGTACTTC
>TRBV6-1|TRBD2|TRBJ2-2|.
CASLPTSGFAGELFF
TGTGCCAGCCTTCCTACTAGCGGGTTCGCCGGGGAGCTGTTTTTT
>TRBV20-1|TRBD1|TRBJ1-1|.
CSATGYKGGVGEAFF
TGCAGTGCTACAGGTTATAAAGGGGGCGTTGGTGAAGCTTTCTTT
>TRBV20-1|.|TRBJ2-4|few
CSVSEWPNIQYF
TGCAGTGTGTCCGAGTGGCCAAACATTCAGTACTTC
>TRBV11-2|TRBD2|TRBJ2-1|few
CASSFASSGYNEQFF
TGTGCCAGCAGCTTTGCCTCTAGCGGGTACAATGAGCAGTTCTTC
>TRBV20-1|.|TRBJ2-7|.
CSASHLGRYYEQYF
TGCAGTGCTTCACATCTGGGCCGTTACTACGAGCAGTACTTC